This TCR beta chain is drawn from a study of T cells after yellow fever vaccination. One entry per CDR3 protein, called by TCRdb with MiXCR from the 5' RACE reads. The table lists hundreds of thousands of distinct CDR3 sequences, 3.6% of them singletons, with roughly a quarter in the top ten. V lost 2 bases and J lost 6; bases outside the gene matches: 10. CDR3 length: 16 residues. Germline V CDR1 and CDR2: MNHNS, SASEGT. The rearrangement joins TRBV6-1 to TRBJ2-7, with 10 bases aligning to TRBD2. The sequence derives from a man aged 18 to 30 who received the YFV17D yellow fever vaccine. The sample in question was PBMCs, obtained on the day of the yellow fever booster vaccination. The CDR3 bases are TGTGCCAGCAGTGAAAATTGGGCTAGCGGGGGCCGCGAGCAGTACTTC. Its protein product is CASSENWASGGREQYF.